This is a list of T cell receptor beta chains from one sample in a study of pediatric ulcerative colitis. Sequencing was performed with immunoSEQ multiplex PCR; in TCRdb, only in-frame clones are kept and a portion is missing. Of 59,000 or so clones detected, 70% to 80% appear once; the ten largest clones hold 4% to 6.5%. Input material: blood. The receptors were sampled from a boy younger than 18 with moderate ulcerative colitis. The CDR3 runs from the conserved cysteine through the conserved F or W. D genes are given only for firm matches. Size is omitted from some rows. Given values are once, few, many or a class for expanded clones.

D	size	J	V	DNA	CDR3
TRBD1	few	TRBJ1-2	TRBV5-1	TGCGCCAGCAGCTCCCAGACAGGGGACTATGGCTACACCTTC	CASSSQTGDYGYTF
.	.	TRBJ2-7	TRBV19	TGTGCCAGTAGCGACGCGCAGGCAGGCGGACCCTACGAGCAGTACTTC	CASSDAQAGGPYEQYF
.	once	TRBJ1-3	TRBV6-6	TGTGCCAGCAGTTACTCCCCAGCGGGAAACACCATATATTTT	CASSYSPAGNTIYF
.	few	TRBJ1-1	TRBV29-1	TGCAGCGTTGTTAACAGGAACACTGAAGCTTTCTTT	CSVVNRNTEAFF
.	.	TRBJ2-3	TRBV11-2	TGTGCCAGCAGAATCTCGCTATTAGATTTGGGCGTTAGCACAGATACGCAGTATTTT	CASRISLLDLGVSTDTQYF
.	.	TRBJ2-7	TRBV5-1	TGCGCCAGCAGCATGACTCAGAAATCCTACGAGCAGTACTTC	CASSMTQKSYEQYF
TRBD2	.	TRBJ2-5	TRBV4-1	TGCGCCAGCAGCCAAGGGACTAGCGCCAAAGAGACCCAGTACTTC	CASSQGTSAKETQYF
.	.	TRBJ2-7	TRBV5-1	TGCGCCAGCAGCTTGGGGGTGGAGGGGGAGCAGTACTTC	CASSLGVEGEQYF
.	once	TRBJ2-5	TRBV6-5	TGTGCCAGCAGAGCCGGTCCGGTGGGGACCCAGTACTTC	CASRAGPVGTQYF
TRBD2	.	TRBJ2-1	TRBV5-4	TGTGCCAGCAGCCCAGCGGGGGGTAGGAATGAGCAGTTCTTC	CASSPAGGRNEQFF
.	.	TRBJ2-2	TRBV7-3	TGTGCCAGCAGCCGGATAAGGGCCGGGGAGCTGTTTTTT	CASSRIRAGELFF
TRBD2	.	TRBJ2-7	TRBV9	TGTGCCAGCAGCGTAGCCGGGACTAGCGGGTACGAGCAGTACTTC	CASSVAGTSGYEQYF
TRBD2	once	TRBJ2-1	TRBV29-1	TGCAGCGTTGAAGTGTGGGCTAGCGGGAGGGCTGGCAATGAGCAGTTCTTC	CSVEVWASGRAGNEQFF
.	.	TRBJ2-7	TRBV27	TGTGCCAGCAGTTTAAGGGCAGGGTTTGCTGACGAGCAGTACTTC	CASSLRAGFADEQYF
TRBD1	.	TRBJ2-2	TRBV6-4	TGTGCCAGCAGTGACCCCAAGGGGGCATGGTACACCGGGGAGCTGTTTTTT	CASSDPKGAWYTGELFF
TRBD1	.	TRBJ2-7	TRBV7-9	TGTGCCAGCAGCTTATGGGTTACGGTTCGCGACAGGGGAGGTTACGAGCAGTACTTC	CASSLWVTVRDRGGYEQYF
TRBD1	.	TRBJ2-2	TRBV4-1	TGCGCCAGCAGCCGATCCGGGACAGGGGGGAACACCGGGGAGCTGTTTTTT	CASSRSGTGGNTGELFF
.	.	TRBJ1-1	TRBV7-9	TGTGCCAGCAGCTTTGGGACCCTGTCTAGGAACGCTGAAGCTTTCTTT	CASSFGTLSRNAEAFF
TRBD1	few	TRBJ1-1	TRBV19	TGTGCCAGTAGTATAAGGATCACAGGGGGCATGAACACTGAAGCTTTCTTT	CASSIRITGGMNTEAFF
.	.	TRBJ2-4	TRBV19	TGTGCCAGTAGTATAGACCGAGCCAAAAACATTCAGTACTTC	CASSIDRAKNIQYF
.	.	TRBJ2-1	TRBV19	TGTGCCAGTAGTATGGGGGGATTGAATGAGCAGTTCTTC	CASSMGGLNEQFF
.	.	TRBJ2-1	TRBV27	TGTGCCAGCAGTGAGCAGGGGGGCCGGTTCAATGAGCAGTTCTTC	CASSEQGGRFNEQFF
.	.	TRBJ2-6	TRBV7-2	TGTGCCAGCAGTTCAGAAGGCAGGGCCGGGGCCAACGTCCTGACTTTC	CASSSEGRAGANVLTF
.	.	TRBJ1-2	TRBV6-1	TGTGCCAGCAGTGGGCCGATGGGAGGCCATGGCTACACCTTC	CASSGPMGGHGYTF
TRBD1	.	TRBJ2-6	TRBV29-1	TGCAGCGTTGAACGGGACAGGGTATCTGGGGCCAACGTCCTGACTTTC	CSVERDRVSGANVLTF
TRBD1	.	TRBJ1-6	TRBV25-1	TGTGCCAGCAGCCAGGGGGGGCAGGGTCGTTGGCCCCTCCACTTT	CASSQGGQGRWPLHF
TRBD1	.	TRBJ2-7	TRBV5-6	TGTGCCAGCAGCCAGGGGGCGAGGGGATACTACGAGCAGTACTTC	CASSQGARGYYEQYF
TRBD2	.	TRBJ2-7	TRBV7-9	TGTGCCATCCTAGCGGGGGGATCCTACGAGCAGTACTTC	CAILAGGSYEQYF
TRBD2	.	TRBJ2-3	TRBV5-5	TGTGCCAGCAGCTTGCGGGGAGGGCTAAGCACAGATACGCAGTATTTT	CASSLRGGLSTDTQYF
.	.	TRBJ2-1	TRBV7-2	TGTGCCAGCAGCTTAGGTAGGGCTACAATATACAATGAGCAGTTCTTC	CASSLGRATIYNEQFF
.	.	TRBJ1-3	TRBV4-2	TGTGCCAGCAGCCAAGATGAGACAGATGGAAACACCATATATTTT	CASSQDETDGNTIYF
.	.	TRBJ2-7	TRBV29-1	TGCAGCGTTGAAGACGGCAGGGACTACGAGCAGTACTTC	CSVEDGRDYEQYF
TRBD2	.	TRBJ2-1	TRBV9	TGTGCCAGCAGCCCGGGGGAGGGGACGATGCAGTTCTTC	CASSPGEGTMQFF
TRBD2	.	TRBJ2-2	TRBV4-2	TGTGCCAGCAGCCACCCCTCCGGTAGCGGGAGGCCCGGGGAGCTGTTTTTT	CASSHPSGSGRPGELFF
TRBD1	medium-sized	TRBJ1-2	TRBV4-1	TGCGCCAGCAGACTTCATCCGGGACAGCAGATAGATGGCTACACCTTC	CASRLHPGQQIDGYTF
.	.	TRBJ2-1	TRBV29-1	TGCAGCGTTGGGGCGGAGTACAATGAGCAGTTCTTC	CSVGAEYNEQFF
.	.	TRBJ1-2	TRBV5-1	TGCGCCAGCAGCTTGGGGCACAATTTTAACTATGGCTACACCTTC	CASSLGHNFNYGYTF
TRBD2	.	TRBJ2-2	TRBV29-1	TGCAGCGCCGACCCTGGACTAGCGGGAGTGGGGAGGGTCGGGGAGCTGTTTTTT	CSADPGLAGVGRVGELFF
.	once	TRBJ1-3	TRBV11-2	TGTGCCAGCAGCGCCAGGCTCTCTGGAAACACCATATATTTT	CASSARLSGNTIYF
.	.	TRBJ1-6	TRBV6-5	TGTGCCAGCAGTTACTTGGGCAGGATGGATTCACCCCTCCACTTT	CASSYLGRMDSPLHF
.	.	TRBJ2-5	TRBV27	TGTGCCAGCAGTTTATTTGACAGAGGTTCAGAGACCCAGTACTTC	CASSLFDRGSETQYF
TRBD1	.	TRBJ1-1	TRBV6-5	TGTGCCAGCAGTTACGGGACAGGGGGCACTGAAGCTTTCTTT	CASSYGTGGTEAFF
TRBD1	once	TRBJ2-5	TRBV25-1	TGTGCCAGCAGTTTTCGTGACAGGGGTCCAGGGGAGACCCAGTACTTC	CASSFRDRGPGETQYF
TRBD1	once	TRBJ2-1	TRBV18	TGTGCCAGCTCACCGCGGGACAGGGGGGCGGAAGAGCAGTTCTTC	CASSPRDRGAEEQFF
.	.	TRBJ2-4	TRBV5-1	TGCGCCAGCAGCTTAGGGCCAGGGGAGGCCAAAAACATTCAGTACTTC	CASSLGPGEAKNIQYF
.	.	TRBJ1-5	TRBV5-1	TGCGCCAGCAGCTTGGCGCCAAATCAGCCCCAGCATTTT	CASSLAPNQPQHF
.	.	TRBJ2-5	TRBV19	TGTGCCAGTAGTCGGACAGGGCGGGGGAAAGAGACCCAGTACTTC	CASSRTGRGKETQYF
TRBD1	.	TRBJ2-1	TRBV27	TGTGCCAGCAGTTTATCCCAGGGGGCGCGGGACAATGAGCAGTTCTTC	CASSLSQGARDNEQFF
TRBD1	few	TRBJ1-2	TRBV5-1	TGCGCCAGCAGCCCTTGGAGGGCCGTTGACAGGGGCGGTGGCTACACCTTC	CASSPWRAVDRGGGYTF
TRBD1	.	TRBJ2-3	TRBV19	TGTGCCAGTAGTTTCGGGACAGCGACGGATACGCAGTATTTT	CASSFGTATDTQYF
.	.	TRBJ2-7	TRBV7-9	TGTGCCAGCAGCTTAAAGGGCACCCACTCCTACGAGCAGTACTTC	CASSLKGTHSYEQYF
.	.	TRBJ1-4	TRBV19	TGTGCCAGCGGGGGGGGCCCTTCGGCGGCCTTTCCTAATGAAAAACTGTTTTTT	CASGGGPSAAFPNEKLFF
TRBD1	.	TRBJ2-7	TRBV4-2	TGTGCCAGCAGCCAAGGTTCGACAGGGCCATACGAGCAGTACTTC	CASSQGSTGPYEQYF
.	.	TRBJ1-6	TRBV25-1	TGTGCCAGCAGTGAATATGGCAGGCCTTCACCCCTCCACTTT	CASSEYGRPSPLHF